These 3 T cell receptor beta chains share one sample of origin, sequenced in a study of T cells in localized non-small cell lung cancer (dated by TCRdb to about 2020). The protocol used for the library was the immunoSEQ multiplex PCR assay. The table was pulled from immuneACCESS by TCRdb, which kept in-frame rearrangements only. Such tables lose some clones; where checked, under half of the loss comes from unresolved V genes, and the rest has no known cause. The table for this sample lists about 21,000 clones; 88% of them were counted only once. 25% to 35% of the sample comes from the top ten. This specimen consisted of peripheral blood mononuclear cells, obtained before any cancer treatment. Every receptor here comes from a male donor aged 60 or older with stage II lung adenocarcinoma.

The J gene is TRBJ1-3, the V gene TRBV28, with a tentative D call TRBD1 (6 bases). Germline lookup yields CDR1 MDHEN and CDR2 SYDVKM. V was cut by 1 base and J by 2 bases, with 9 bases left in between. The CDR3 totals 15 residues. DNA for the CDR3: TGTGCCAGCAGTTTATACAGGGAAGCTGGAAACACCATATATTTT. It translates to CASSLYREAGNTIYF.

This clone is medium-sized (0.01 to 0.1%). The chain is built from TRBV28 and TRBJ2-1, with 12 bases lining up with TRBD2. There are 18 residues in the CDR3. Germline V gene data show CDR1 as MDHEN and CDR2 as SYDVKM. Unmatched junction bases numbered 6, after V lost 3 bases and J lost 0 bases. In nucleotides, the CDR3 is TGTGCCAGCAGTTTGGGGCTAGCGGGAGGGGTCTCCTACAATGAGCAGTTCTTC. This codes for CASSLGLAGGVSYNEQFF.

The genes are TRBV5-5 and TRBJ1-1; D ambiguous. The CDR3 consists of 14 residues. Per germline, CDR1 SGHKS and CDR2 YYEKEE (reference sequence). Trimming left V 2 bases short and J 1 base short, with 9 bases between. CDR3 amino acids: CASSFTAENTEAFF. The CDR3 DNA sequence: TGTGCCAGCAGCTTTACTGCAGAGAACACTGAAGCTTTCTTT.